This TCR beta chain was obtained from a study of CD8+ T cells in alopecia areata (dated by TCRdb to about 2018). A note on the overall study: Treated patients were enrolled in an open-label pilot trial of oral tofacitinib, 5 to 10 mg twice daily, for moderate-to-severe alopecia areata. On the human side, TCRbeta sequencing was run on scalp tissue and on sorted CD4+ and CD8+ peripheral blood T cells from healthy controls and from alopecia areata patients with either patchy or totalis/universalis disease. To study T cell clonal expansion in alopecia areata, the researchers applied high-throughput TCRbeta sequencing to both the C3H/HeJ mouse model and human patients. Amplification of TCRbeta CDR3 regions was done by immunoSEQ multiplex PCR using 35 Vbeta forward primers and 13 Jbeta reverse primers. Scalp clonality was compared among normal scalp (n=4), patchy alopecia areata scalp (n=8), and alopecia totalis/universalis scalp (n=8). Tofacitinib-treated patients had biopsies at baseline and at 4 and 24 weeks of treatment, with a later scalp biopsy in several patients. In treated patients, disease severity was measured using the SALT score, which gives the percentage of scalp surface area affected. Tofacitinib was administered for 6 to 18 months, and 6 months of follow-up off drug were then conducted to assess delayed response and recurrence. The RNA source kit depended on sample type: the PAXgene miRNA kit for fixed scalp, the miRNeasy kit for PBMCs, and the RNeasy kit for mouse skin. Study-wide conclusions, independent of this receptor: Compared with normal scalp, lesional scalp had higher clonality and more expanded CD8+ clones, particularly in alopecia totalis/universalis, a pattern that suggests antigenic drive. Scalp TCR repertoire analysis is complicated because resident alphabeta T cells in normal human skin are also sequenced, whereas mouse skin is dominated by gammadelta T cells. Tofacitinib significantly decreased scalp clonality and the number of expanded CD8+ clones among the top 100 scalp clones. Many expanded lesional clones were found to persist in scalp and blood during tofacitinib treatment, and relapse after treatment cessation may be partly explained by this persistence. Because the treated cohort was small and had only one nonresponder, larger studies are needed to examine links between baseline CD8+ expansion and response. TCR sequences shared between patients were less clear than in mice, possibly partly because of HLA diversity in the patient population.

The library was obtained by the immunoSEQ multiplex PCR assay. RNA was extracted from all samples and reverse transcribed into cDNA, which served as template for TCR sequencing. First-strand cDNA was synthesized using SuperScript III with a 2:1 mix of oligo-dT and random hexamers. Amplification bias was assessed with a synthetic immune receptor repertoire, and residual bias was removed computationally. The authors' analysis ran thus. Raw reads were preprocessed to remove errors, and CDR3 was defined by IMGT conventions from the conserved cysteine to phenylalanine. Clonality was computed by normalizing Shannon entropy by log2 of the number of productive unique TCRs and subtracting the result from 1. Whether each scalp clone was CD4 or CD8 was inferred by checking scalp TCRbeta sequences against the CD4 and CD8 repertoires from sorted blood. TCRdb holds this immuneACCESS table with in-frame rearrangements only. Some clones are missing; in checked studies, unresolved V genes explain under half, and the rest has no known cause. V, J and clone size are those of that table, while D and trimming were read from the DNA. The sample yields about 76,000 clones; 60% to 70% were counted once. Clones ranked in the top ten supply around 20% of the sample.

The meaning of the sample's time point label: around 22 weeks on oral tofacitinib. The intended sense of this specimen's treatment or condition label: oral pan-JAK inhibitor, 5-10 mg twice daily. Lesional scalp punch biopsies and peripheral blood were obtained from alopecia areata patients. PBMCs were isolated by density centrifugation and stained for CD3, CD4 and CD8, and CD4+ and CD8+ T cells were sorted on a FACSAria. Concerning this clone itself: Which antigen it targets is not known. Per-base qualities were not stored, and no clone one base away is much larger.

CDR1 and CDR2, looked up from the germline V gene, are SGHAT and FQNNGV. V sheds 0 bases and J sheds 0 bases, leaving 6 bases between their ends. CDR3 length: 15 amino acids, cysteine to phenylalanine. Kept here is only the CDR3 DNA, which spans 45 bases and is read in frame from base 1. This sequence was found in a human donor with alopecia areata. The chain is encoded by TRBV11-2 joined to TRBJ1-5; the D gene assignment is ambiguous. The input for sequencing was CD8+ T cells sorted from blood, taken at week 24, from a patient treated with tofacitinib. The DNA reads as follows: TGTGCCAGCAGCTTAGATTACAGTAGCAATCAGCCCCAGCATTTT. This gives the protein CASSLDYSSNQPQHF.